This T cell receptor beta chain was sequenced during a study of graft-versus-host responses after intestinal transplantation. About the research overall: Recipients got multivisceral, liver-intestinal, or isolated intestinal transplants. Every one of the recipients received anti-thymocyte globulin induction and afterwards took tacrolimus and steroids for around 3 years. Study conclusions and caveats: Recipient bone marrow held GvH clones, some seen earlier in ileum or blood. Allografts of one patient group, those with graft-donor T cell macrochimerism, had high graft-versus-host to host-versus-graft clonal ratios.

Germline V lookup: CDR1 MNHEY, CDR2 SVGAGI. J gave up 14 bases and V 5 bases, and 10 bases lay outside the gene matches. This CDR3 region has 13 residues. Of note for this clone: Its cognate antigen is unknown.

The assay was immunoSEQ multiplex PCR, and TCRdb's table has in-frame clones only and misses some. The top ten clones hold approximately 0.2% of a sample with about 90,000 clones, over 90% of them seen once. The J gene is TRBJ1-5, the V gene TRBV6-5, with 9 bases matching TRBD1. Sequencing was performed on unstimulated CD4+ T cells sorted from spleen or lymph node cells, taken before transplant. This TCR was sampled from a human donor who was the organ donor for an intestinal transplant. The CDR3 reads CASSDRPGQGEHF. CDR3 in DNA: TGTGCCAGCAGTGACCGTCCGGGACAGGGCGAGCATTTT.